One sample yielded the 4 T cell receptor beta chains listed below, sequenced in a study of T cell changes during pregnancy in multiple sclerosis. Profiled with immunoSEQ multiplex PCR; TCRdb holds only in-frame clones, not every one. The sample carries 81,000 or so clones, about 89% recorded once. The sequences come from PBMCs, collected in the first trimester of pregnancy. The receptor set was obtained from a female donor in good health, serving as a control in a pregnancy study. Some clones in this sample may be carry-over from other donors' samples.

The V and J genes are TRBV9 and TRBJ2-5, with 14 bases aligning to TRBD2. CDR3 length: 17 residues. Germline V gives CDR1 SGDLS, CDR2 YYNGEE. The J segment lost 2 bases and the V segment lost 3 bases, leaving 6 bases of the junction unmatched. This CDR3 reads CASSEGTSGGLQETQYF. The DNA for the CDR3 is TGTGCCAGCAGCGAGGGGACTAGCGGGGGATTACAAGAGACCCAGTACTTC.

The rearrangement links TRBV28 to TRBJ1-1, with 8 bases identical to TRBD1. CDR1 and CDR2 (germline): MDHEN, SYDVKM. J lost 1 base, V lost 3 bases, and 1 base had no gene match. This CDR3 comprises 14 residues. CDR3 in amino acids: CASSFTGGNTEAFF. As DNA, the CDR3 is TGTGCCAGCAGTTTTACAGGGGGGAACACTGAAGCTTTCTTT.

The chain employs TRBV5-4 and TRBJ2-3; no definite D call. This CDR3 contains 16 residues. The V gene lost 4 bases and the J gene lost 2 bases, with 17 bases spanning the gap. Looked up from germline, CDR1 is SGHNT and CDR2 is YYREEE (reference sequence). DNA of the CDR3: TGTGCCAGCAGCCGCCTAGGCGTCGAGATCACAGATACGCAGTATTTT. This codes for CASSRLGVEITDTQYF.

This clone was observed once. The chain has TRBV28 and TRBJ2-5; TRBD2 matches at 10 bases. The ends lost 3 bases at V and 3 bases at J; junction bases unmatched: 7. Germline assignment: CDR1 MDHEN and CDR2 SYDVKM. The CDR3 spans 16 residues. The CDR3 DNA reads TGTGCCAGCAGTTTTACCCTAGCGGGGGTCGAAGAGACCCAGTACTTC. Amino acid sequence: CASSFTLAGVEETQYF.